The T cell receptor beta chain described here comes from a study of T cells expressing NK-cell markers. Each CDR3 protein gets one entry in TCRdb, which reprocessed the 5' RACE reads and gives no DNA. This sample's table has some 600,000 distinct CDR3 sequences. This CDR3 has 15 amino acids. The germline V gene has CDR1 DFQATT and CDR2 SNEGSKA (reference sequence). The chain uses TRBV20-1 and TRBJ2-1; TCRdb returns TRBD2, unconfirmable since there is no DNA. The receptor was derived from a man younger than 35 in good health. Input material: blood T cells: a sorted CD56 or NKG2C T cell subset, CD4+ or CD8+ T cells, or bulk PBMC T cells (not recorded which). The CDR3 region is CSARDPREYRDEQFF.